A selection of T cell receptor beta chains follows, all from one sample in a study of T cell clonotyping in hematopoietic cell transplantation. This table comes from immunoSEQ multiplex PCR, and its TCRdb copy is limited to in-frame clones, with some not included. The data hold more than 65,000 clones, with roughly 93% observed a single time. The specimen was peripheral blood mononuclear cells. All receptors come from a man aged 50 to 59 in good health. Some clones in this sample may be carry-over from other donors' samples. Both conserved end residues are trimmed from each CDR3. Fields, in order: V gene, CDR3 protein.

>TRBV11-1
ASSLKPVYEQY
>TRBV7-2
ASSLMGPREKLF
>TRBV7-2
ASSLARTNEQY
>TRBV7-2
ASSIPATLYGYT
>TRBV6-5
ASSTLAGSYNEQF
>TRBV11-2
ASSFSGHNSPLH
>TRBV19
ASSMGRTVKAF
>TRBV9
ASSVDGQEIGNTIY
>TRBV30
AWSPSPGNTIY
>TRBV25-1
ASSGRVDSPLH
>TRBV7-2
ASSPDLGELF
>TRBV27
ASTAQGLGGYT
>TRBV19
ASSPRTRTYEQY
>TRBV6-6
VQGGPNYGYT
>TRBV7-9
ASSTSLLSSYEQY
>TRBV29-1
SVGTVMNTQY
>TRBV6-5
ASRDRGGQPQH
>TRBV4-3
ASSPQTGGAYGANVLT
>TRBV7-3
ASSYVRGQEQY
>TRBV5-1
ASSTGQGPTEAF
>TRBV14
ASSPNWNTEAF
>TRBV10-3
AIRPGQGGVTSGANVLT
>TRBV28
ATEYSNQPQH
>TRBV28
ASSFLGEWDDGYT
>TRBV27
ARPRGAQFPFTYEQY
>TRBV7-9
ASSLKTGMVNNYGYT
>TRBV28
ASRIRRDRVNQPQH
>TRBV6-6
ASSPGAYEQY
>TRBV7-8
ASSTIQGNQPQH
>TRBV5-1
ASSPQTGTNEKLF
>TRBV6-5
ASSYGTSRGGETQY